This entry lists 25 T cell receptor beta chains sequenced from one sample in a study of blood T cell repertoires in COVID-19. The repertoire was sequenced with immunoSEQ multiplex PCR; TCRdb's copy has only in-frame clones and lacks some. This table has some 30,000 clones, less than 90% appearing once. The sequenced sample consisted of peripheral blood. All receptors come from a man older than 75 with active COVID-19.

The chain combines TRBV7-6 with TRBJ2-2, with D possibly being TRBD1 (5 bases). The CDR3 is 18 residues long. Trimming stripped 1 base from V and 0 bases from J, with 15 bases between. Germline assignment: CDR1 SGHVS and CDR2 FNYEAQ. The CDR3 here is CASSLGFPGLPNTGELFF. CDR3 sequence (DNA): TGTGCCAGCAGCTTAGGATTCCCAGGGCTCCCGAACACCGGGGAGCTGTTTTTT. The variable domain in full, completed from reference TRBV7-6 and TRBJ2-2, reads GAGVSQSPRYKVTKRGQDVALRCDPISGHVSLYWYRQALGQGPEFLTYFNYEAQQDKSGLPNDRFSAERPEGSISTLTIQRTEQRDSAMYRCASSLGFPGLPNTGELFFGEGSRLTVL.

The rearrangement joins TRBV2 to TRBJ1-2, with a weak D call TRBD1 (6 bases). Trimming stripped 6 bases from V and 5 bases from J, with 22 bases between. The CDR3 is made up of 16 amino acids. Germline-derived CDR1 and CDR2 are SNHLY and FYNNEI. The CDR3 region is CASRAPGGGVNYGYTF. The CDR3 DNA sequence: TGTGCCAGCAGAGCCCCGGGGGGGGGCGTGAATTATGGCTACACCTTC.

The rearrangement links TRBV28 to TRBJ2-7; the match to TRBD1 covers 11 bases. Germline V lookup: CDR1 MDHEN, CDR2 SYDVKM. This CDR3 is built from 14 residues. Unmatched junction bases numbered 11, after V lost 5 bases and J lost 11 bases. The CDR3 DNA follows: TGTGCCAGCAGTCTGGACAGGGGGCAAAAATCGAAGTACTTC. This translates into CASSLDRGQKSKYF.

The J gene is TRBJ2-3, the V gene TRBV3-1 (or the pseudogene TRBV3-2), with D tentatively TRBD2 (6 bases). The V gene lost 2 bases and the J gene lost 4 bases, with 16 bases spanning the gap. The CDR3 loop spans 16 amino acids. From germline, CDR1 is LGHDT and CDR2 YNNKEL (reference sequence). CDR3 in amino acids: CASSQPGLPGADTQYF. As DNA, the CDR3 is TGTGCCAGCAGCCAACCTGGACTCCCGGGGGCAGATACGCAGTATTTT.

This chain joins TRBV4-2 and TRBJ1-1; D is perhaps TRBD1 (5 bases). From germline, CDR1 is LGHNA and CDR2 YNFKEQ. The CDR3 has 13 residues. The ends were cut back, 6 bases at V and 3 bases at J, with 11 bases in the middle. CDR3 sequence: CASRGGRDTEAFF. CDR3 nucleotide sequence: TGTGCCAGCAGGGGGGGAAGGGACACTGAAGCTTTCTTT.

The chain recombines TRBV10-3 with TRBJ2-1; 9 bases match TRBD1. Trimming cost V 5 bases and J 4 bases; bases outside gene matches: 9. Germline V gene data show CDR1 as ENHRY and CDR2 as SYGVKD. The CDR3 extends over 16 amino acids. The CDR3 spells CAISRTGGVSYNEQFF. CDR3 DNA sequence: TGTGCCATCAGTCGTACAGGGGGCGTTTCTTACAATGAGCAGTTCTTC.

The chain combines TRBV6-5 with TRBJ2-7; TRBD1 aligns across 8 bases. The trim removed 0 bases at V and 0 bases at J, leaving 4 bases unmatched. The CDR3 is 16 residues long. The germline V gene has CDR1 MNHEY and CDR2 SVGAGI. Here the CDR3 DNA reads TGTGCCAGCAGTTACTCGGGACAGGATATCTCCTACGAGCAGTACTTC. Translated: CASSYSGQDISYEQYF.

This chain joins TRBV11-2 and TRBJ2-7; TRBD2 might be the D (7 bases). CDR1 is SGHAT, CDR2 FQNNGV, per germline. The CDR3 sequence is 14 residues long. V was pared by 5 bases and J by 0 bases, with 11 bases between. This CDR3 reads CASSRGGASYEQYF. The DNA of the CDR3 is TGTGCCAGCAGCAGGGGGGGAGCCTCCTACGAGCAGTACTTC.

The CDR3 loop reads CASISGGRRTEAFF. Written as DNA, the CDR3 is TGTGCCAGCATTTCGGGGGGGCGGAGGACTGAAGCTTTCTTT. V is TRBV6-5 and J is TRBJ1-1, with D tentatively TRBD1 (6 bases). Trimming stripped 7 bases from V and 5 bases from J, with 17 bases between. Germline loops: CDR1 MNHEY, CDR2 SVGAGI. The CDR3 length is 14 residues.

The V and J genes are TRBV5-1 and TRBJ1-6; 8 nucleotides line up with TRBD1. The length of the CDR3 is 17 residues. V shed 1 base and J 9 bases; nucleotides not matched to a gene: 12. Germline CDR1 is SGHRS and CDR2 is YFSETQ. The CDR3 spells CASSLTTTGTGGSPLHF. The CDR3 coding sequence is TGCGCCAGCAGCTTGACGACAACCGGGACAGGTGGTTCACCCCTCCACTTT. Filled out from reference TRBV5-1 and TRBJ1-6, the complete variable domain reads KAGVTQTPRYLIKTRGQQVTLSCSPISGHRSVSWYQQTPGQGLQFLFEYFSETQRNKGNFPGRFSGRQFSNSRSEMNVSTLELGDSALYLCASSLTTTGTGGSPLHFGNGTRLTVT.

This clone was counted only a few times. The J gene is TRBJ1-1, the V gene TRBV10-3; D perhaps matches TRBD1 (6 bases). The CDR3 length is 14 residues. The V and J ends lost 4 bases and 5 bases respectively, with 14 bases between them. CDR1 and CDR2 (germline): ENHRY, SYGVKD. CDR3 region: CAISVAGRGTEAFF. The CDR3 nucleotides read TGTGCCATCAGTGTCGCCGGGAGGGGGACTGAAGCTTTCTTT.

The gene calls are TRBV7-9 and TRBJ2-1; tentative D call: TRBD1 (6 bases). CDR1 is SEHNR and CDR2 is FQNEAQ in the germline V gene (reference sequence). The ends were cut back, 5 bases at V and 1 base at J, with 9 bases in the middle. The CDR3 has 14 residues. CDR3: CASSLRGSYNEQFF. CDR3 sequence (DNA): TGTGCCAGCAGCCTCAGGGGATCCTACAATGAGCAGTTCTTC.

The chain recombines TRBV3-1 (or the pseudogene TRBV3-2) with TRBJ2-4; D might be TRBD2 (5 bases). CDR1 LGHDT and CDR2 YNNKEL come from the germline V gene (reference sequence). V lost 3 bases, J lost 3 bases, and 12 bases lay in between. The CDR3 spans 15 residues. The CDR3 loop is CASSQPAAGKNIQYF. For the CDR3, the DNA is TGTGCCAGCAGCCAGCCCGCGGCGGGCAAAAACATTCAGTACTTC.

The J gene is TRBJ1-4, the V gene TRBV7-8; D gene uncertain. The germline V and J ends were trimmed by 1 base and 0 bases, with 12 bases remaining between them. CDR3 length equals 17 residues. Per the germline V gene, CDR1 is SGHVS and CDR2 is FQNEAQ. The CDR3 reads CASSLVSGSPTNEKLFF. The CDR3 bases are TGTGCCAGCAGCTTAGTTTCCGGGTCCCCAACTAATGAAAAACTGTTTTTT.

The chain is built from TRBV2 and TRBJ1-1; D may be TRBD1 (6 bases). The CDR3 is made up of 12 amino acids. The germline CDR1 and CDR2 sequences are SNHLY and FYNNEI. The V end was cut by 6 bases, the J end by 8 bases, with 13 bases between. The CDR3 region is CASSVIGTEAFF. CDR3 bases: TGTGCCAGCAGCGTAATCGGGACAGAAGCTTTCTTT. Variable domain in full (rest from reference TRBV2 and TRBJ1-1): EPEVTQTPSHQVTQMGQEVILRCVPISNHLYFYWYRQILGQKVEFLVSFYNNEISEKSEIFDDQFSVERPDGSNFTLKIRSTKLEDSAMYFCASSVIGTEAFFGQGTRLTVV.

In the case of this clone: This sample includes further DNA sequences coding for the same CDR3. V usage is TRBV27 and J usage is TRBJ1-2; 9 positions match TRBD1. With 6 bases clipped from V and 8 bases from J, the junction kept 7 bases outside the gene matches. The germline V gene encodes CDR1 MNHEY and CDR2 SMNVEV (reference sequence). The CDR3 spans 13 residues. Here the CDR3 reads CASSLDRGRGYTF. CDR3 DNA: TGTGCCAGCAGCTTGGACAGGGGAAGAGGCTACACCTTC.

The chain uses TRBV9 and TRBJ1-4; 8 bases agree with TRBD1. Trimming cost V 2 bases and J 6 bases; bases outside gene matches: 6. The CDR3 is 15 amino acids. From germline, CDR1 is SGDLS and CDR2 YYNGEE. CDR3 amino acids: CASSVIGQGDEKLFF. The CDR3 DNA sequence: TGTGCCAGCAGCGTGATAGGACAGGGCGATGAAAAACTGTTTTTT.

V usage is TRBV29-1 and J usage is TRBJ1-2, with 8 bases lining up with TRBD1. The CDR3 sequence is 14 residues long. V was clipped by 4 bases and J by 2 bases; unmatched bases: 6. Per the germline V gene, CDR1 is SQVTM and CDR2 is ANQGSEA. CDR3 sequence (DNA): TGCAGCGTTGGGTTGGCAGGGGGCAACTATGGCTACACCTTC. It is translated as CSVGLAGGNYGYTF.

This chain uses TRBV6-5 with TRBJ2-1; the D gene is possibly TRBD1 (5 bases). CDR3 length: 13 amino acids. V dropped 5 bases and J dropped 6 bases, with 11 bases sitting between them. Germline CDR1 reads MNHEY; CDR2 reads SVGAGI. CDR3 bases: TGTGCCAGCAGTCGACGACAGCTCAATGAGCAGTTCTTC. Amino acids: CASSRRQLNEQFF.

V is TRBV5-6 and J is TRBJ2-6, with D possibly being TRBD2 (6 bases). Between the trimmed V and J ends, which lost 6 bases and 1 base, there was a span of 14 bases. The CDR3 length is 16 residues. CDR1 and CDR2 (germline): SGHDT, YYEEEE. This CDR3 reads CASNSGLKSGANVLTF. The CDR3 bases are TGTGCCAGCAATAGCGGCCTAAAATCTGGGGCCAACGTCCTGACTTTC. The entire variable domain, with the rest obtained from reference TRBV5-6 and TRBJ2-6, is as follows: DAGVTQSPTHLIKTRGQQVTLRCSPKSGHDTVSWYQQALGQGPQFIFQYYEEEERQRGNFPDRFSGHQFPNYSSELNVNALLLGDSALYLCASNSGLKSGANVLTFGAGSRLTVL.

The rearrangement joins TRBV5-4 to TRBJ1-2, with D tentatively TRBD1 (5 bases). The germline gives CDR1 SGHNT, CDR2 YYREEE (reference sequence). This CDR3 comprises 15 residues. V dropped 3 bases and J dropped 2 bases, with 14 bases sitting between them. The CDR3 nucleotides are TGTGCCAGCAGCTGGGGACTTGGGAGGAACTATGGCTACACCTTC. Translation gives CASSWGLGRNYGYTF.

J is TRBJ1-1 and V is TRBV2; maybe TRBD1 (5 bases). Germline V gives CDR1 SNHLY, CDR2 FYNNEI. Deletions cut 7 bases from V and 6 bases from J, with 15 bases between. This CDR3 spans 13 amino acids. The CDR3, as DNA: TGTGCCAGCAAGGCCGGGGGTAGGGCTGAAGCTTTCTTT. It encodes CASKAGGRAEAFF.

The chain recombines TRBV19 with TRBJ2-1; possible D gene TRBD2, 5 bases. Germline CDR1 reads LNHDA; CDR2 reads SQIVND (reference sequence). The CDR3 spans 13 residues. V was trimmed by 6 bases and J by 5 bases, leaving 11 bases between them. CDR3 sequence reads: CASSETRNNEQFF. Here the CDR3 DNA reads TGTGCCAGTAGCGAAACTAGAAACAATGAGCAGTTCTTC.

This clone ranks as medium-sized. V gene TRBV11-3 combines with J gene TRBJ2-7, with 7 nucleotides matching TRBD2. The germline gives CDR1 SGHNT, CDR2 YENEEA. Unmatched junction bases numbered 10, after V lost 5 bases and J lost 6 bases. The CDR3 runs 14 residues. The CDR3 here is CASSKSGEVVEQYF. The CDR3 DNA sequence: TGTGCCAGCAGCAAAAGCGGGGAGGTGGTCGAGCAGTACTTC.

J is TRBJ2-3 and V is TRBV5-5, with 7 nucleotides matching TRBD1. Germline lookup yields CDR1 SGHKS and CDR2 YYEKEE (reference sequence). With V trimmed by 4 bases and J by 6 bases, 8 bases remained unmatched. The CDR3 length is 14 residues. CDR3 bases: TGTGCCAGCAGCCTTCGGACAGGCCCGGATACGCAGTATTTT. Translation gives CASSLRTGPDTQYF.